This TCR beta chain emerged from a study of T cells in Graves' hyperthyroidism and ophthalmopathy. V was cut by 10 bases and J by 5 bases, with 18 bases left in between. Germline V CDR1 and CDR2: LGHDT, YNNKEL (reference sequence). This CDR3 has 14 residues. This clonotype has a single count. Regions amplified from RNA transcripts were the TCR beta CDR3 regions. First-round RT-PCR with HTBI primers amplified the TCR CDR3 region. MiXCR, run by TCRdb on the multiplex PCR reads, gives a single entry per CDR3 protein. The table shows about 510,000 distinct CDR3 sequences, with 11% to 15% occurring only once.

Material for sequencing was blood. The receptor was isolated from a woman in her thirties or forties with Graves' hyperthyroidism. This sequence joins TRBV3-1 and TRBJ2-1, with D possibly being TRBD1 (5 bases). The CDR3 loop is CATAPGITHNEQFF. The CDR3 DNA reads as TGTGCCACCGCTCCAGGGATTACGCACAATGAGCAGTTCTTC.